There are a few counts of the clone carrying this T cell receptor beta chain. Its target is unknown. Looked up from germline, CDR1 is DFQATT and CDR2 is SNEGSKA (reference sequence). The CDR3 consists of 13 residues. Trimming cost V 6 bases and J 4 bases, with 10 bases left between them. This entry is derived from a study of T cell repertoires in cytomegalovirus infection. Study overall: Selected CMV epitopes included recently identified HLA-C-restricted ones as well as well-studied HLA-B-restricted ones. A matching HLA type, together with CMV infection, was signaled by public TCR beta signatures. Findings and caveats of the study: CMV carriers having the relevant HLA were flagged by cumulative public TCR beta family frequency. Ex vivo, HLA-C-restricted CMV-specific TCR beta clonotypes prevailed over the rest of the response.

TCRdb reprocessed the reads via MiXCR and lists one record per CDR3 protein. This sample has about 740,000 distinct CDR3 sequences, with around 30% found just once. The chain uses TRBV20-1 and TRBJ2-6; D is undetermined. The sequencing used cultured PBMCs, collected from culture after CMV antigen stimulation. The sequence was obtained from a human donor in good health (CMV status not recorded). Some clones in this sample may be carry-over from other donors' samples. CDR3 coding DNA: TGCAGTGCACCGACGATCGGGGCCAACGTCCTGACTTTC. Amino acid sequence: CSAPTIGANVLTF.